These 22 T cell receptor beta chains were all obtained from the same sample, sequenced in a study of blood T cell repertoires in COVID-19. Clones were sequenced by immunoSEQ multiplex PCR, and TCRdb holds only the in-frame ones, with some missing. This table has 100,000 or so clones, more than 70% appearing once. The sample consisted of peripheral blood. These receptors were taken from a human donor in a cohort sampled during active COVID-19.

This clone has a single count. J is TRBJ2-1 and V is TRBV6-2 or TRBV6-3, with 7 bases aligning to TRBD2. The junction had 6 bases not matched to a gene; V was cut back by 6 bases and J by 4 bases. Looked up from germline, CDR1 is MNHEY and CDR2 is SVGEGT. CDR3 length equals 14 residues. For the CDR3, the DNA is TGTGCCAGCAGCCCAACGGGGGGATACAATGAGCAGTTCTTC. Amino acids: CASSPTGGYNEQFF.

The chain uses TRBV27 and TRBJ1-6; 7 bases match TRBD1. The CDR3 has 12 residues. Germline lookup yields CDR1 MNHEY and CDR2 SMNVEV (reference sequence). J was trimmed by 7 bases and V by 8 bases; bases with no gene match: 2. CDR3 DNA: TGTGCCAGCGGGGACAGAAATTCACCCCTCCACTTT. Translating gives CASGDRNSPLHF.

The V and J genes are TRBV12-3 or TRBV12-4 and TRBJ1-2; a weak D match, TRBD1 (6 bases). V lost 6 bases and J lost 2, with 10 bases in between. The CDR3 length is 13 residues. CDR3 sequence reads: CASRPQGNYGYTF. CDR3 nucleotides: TGTGCCAGCAGGCCACAGGGCAACTATGGCTACACCTTC.

This clone was seen a handful of times. The V gene is TRBV7-2, the J gene TRBJ2-3; TRBD1 matches at 8 bases. Trimming took 1 base from V and 9 from J; bases not matched to a gene: 9. The CDR3 runs to 15 residues. Per the germline V gene, CDR1 is SGHTA and CDR2 is FQGNSA. The CDR3 bases are TGTGCCAGCAGCTTAGTTTCTGGACAGGGAGGCACGCAGTATTTT. Its translation: CASSLVSGQGGTQYF.

The V gene is TRBV29-1, the J gene TRBJ2-1; D remains unclear. In germline, CDR1 is SQVTM, CDR2 ANQGSEA. The CDR3 consists of 11 residues. V dropped 7 bases and J dropped 7 bases, with 11 bases sitting between them. CDR3 sequence reads: CSAARGNEQFF. DNA for the CDR3: TGCAGCGCGGCTAGAGGTAATGAGCAGTTCTTC.

The chain couples TRBV18 to TRBJ2-5; 7 bases fit TRBD1. The CDR3 length is 14 residues. The germline V gene encodes CDR1 KGHSH and CDR2 LQKENI. V shed 4 bases, J shed 1 base, and the junction held 3 bases outside the gene matches. This CDR3 is CASSRGQVQETQYF. CDR3 in DNA: TGTGCCAGCTCACGAGGACAGGTCCAAGAGACCCAGTACTTC.

The chain joins TRBV7-9 to TRBJ2-1, with a tentative D call TRBD2 (5 bases). Germline-derived CDR1 and CDR2 are SEHNR and FQNEAQ (reference sequence). V lost 8 bases, J lost 5 bases, and 13 bases lay in between. CDR3 size: 13 residues. CDR3 nucleotide sequence: TGTGCCAGCGCAACCGGGGTCCACAATGAGCAGTTCTTC. Amino acid sequence: CASATGVHNEQFF.

J is TRBJ1-5 and V is TRBV9; D is unresolved. Germline lookup yields CDR1 SGDLS and CDR2 YYNGEE. The CDR3 spans 17 residues. V was trimmed by 5 bases and J by 5 bases, leaving 23 bases between them. This CDR3 reads CASRAFGSGLHYQPQHF. The DNA of the CDR3 is TGTGCCAGCAGAGCATTTGGGTCCGGGTTACATTATCAGCCCCAGCATTTT.

This chain's CDR3 is CASSTTGEGNEQFF. The CDR3 DNA follows: TGTGCCAGCAGTACGACAGGGGAAGGCAATGAGCAGTTCTTC. This chain connects TRBV27 to TRBJ2-1; TRBD1 matches at 8 bases. Germline trimming cut 5 bases from V and 6 bases from J; bases unmatched to any gene: 6. Germline V gives CDR1 MNHEY, CDR2 SMNVEV (reference sequence). The CDR3 spans 14 residues.

About this clone: Other DNA sequences of this sample code for an identical CDR3. The gene calls are TRBV18 and TRBJ2-7; D perhaps matches TRBD2 (5 bases). CDR3 length: 13 amino acids. Germline-derived CDR1 and CDR2 are KGHSH and LQKENI. The germline V and J ends were trimmed by 3 bases and 2 bases, with 8 bases remaining between them. CDR3 sequence (DNA): TGTGCCAGCTCACCGGCCGGGGCCTACGAGCAGTACTTC. This gives the protein CASSPAGAYEQYF.

CDR3 protein: CASSAGGRNSPLHF. The CDR3 DNA reads TGTGCCAGCAGCGCAGGGGGCCGTAATTCACCCCTCCACTTT. This rearrangement joins TRBV9 to TRBJ1-6, with 8 nucleotides matching TRBD1. CDR3 size: 14 residues. The germline V gene encodes CDR1 SGDLS and CDR2 YYNGEE. J gave up 6 bases and V 3 bases, and 2 bases lay outside the gene matches.

This clone appeared once. This chain joins TRBV2 and TRBJ2-5; unclear D gene. Germline V lookup: CDR1 SNHLY, CDR2 FYNNEI. V lost 5 bases and J 5 bases, leaving 3 bases between the germline ends. The CDR3 totals 10 residues. CDR3 in DNA: TGTGCCAGCAGTTATGAGACCCAGTACTTC. Translated: CASSYETQYF.

The genes are TRBV3-1 (or the pseudogene TRBV3-2) and TRBJ2-2; 11 nucleotides match TRBD2. V lost 1 base, J lost 6 bases, and 4 bases stayed unmatched. CDR1 and CDR2 from the germline V gene are LGHDT and YNNKEL (reference sequence). The CDR3 covers 16 residues. This CDR3 is CASSQATSGESGELFF. CDR3 nucleotide sequence: TGTGCCAGCAGCCAAGCGACTAGCGGGGAGTCCGGGGAGCTGTTTTTT.

The rearrangement uses TRBV7-2 and TRBJ2-3; D is undetermined. CDR1 and CDR2 (germline): SGHTA, FQGNSA. CDR3 length equals 13 residues. V lost 0 bases, J lost 6 bases, and 7 bases lay in between. CDR3 in amino acids: CASSLARLDTQYF. CDR3 coding DNA: TGTGCCAGCAGCTTAGCGCGGTTGGATACGCAGTATTTT.

The V call is TRBV14, the J call TRBJ2-1; 8 bases map to TRBD1. CDR1 is SGHDN and CDR2 is FVKESK in the germline V gene. The CDR3 has 13 amino acids. Trimming at V came to 3 bases and at J to 10 bases, leaving 5 bases not matched to a gene. The chain's CDR3 is CASSHRGPGEQFF. The DNA for the CDR3 is TGTGCCAGCAGCCACAGGGGGCCGGGGGAGCAGTTCTTC.

The J gene is TRBJ1-5, the V gene TRBV13; D uncertain. CDR1 PRHDT and CDR2 FYEKMQ come from the germline V gene (reference sequence). Between the trimmed V and J ends, which lost 4 bases and 4 bases, there was a span of 5 bases. The CDR3 sequence is 12 residues long. The CDR3 DNA reads TGTGCCAGCAGCTACGGGAATCAGCCCCAGCATTTT. Protein sequence: CASSYGNQPQHF.

The rearrangement joins TRBV18 to TRBJ1-4; D remains ambiguous. V shed 2 bases and J shed 0 bases, with 7 bases lying between them. Germline assignment: CDR1 KGHSH and CDR2 LQKENI. The CDR3 extends over 15 amino acids. The CDR3 spells CASSPGQATNEKLFF. The CDR3 nucleotides read TGTGCCAGCTCACCAGGGCAGGCAACTAATGAAAAACTGTTTTTT.

The CDR3 is CASSNPLAGAGNQETQYF. The CDR3 coding sequence is TGTGCCAGCAGCAATCCCTTAGCGGGGGCCGGAAACCAAGAGACCCAGTACTTC. The J gene is TRBJ2-5, the V gene TRBV11-2, with 9 bases aligning to TRBD2. This CDR3 contains 18 residues. Germline trimming cut 5 bases from V and 0 bases from J; bases unmatched to any gene: 13. Germline V CDR1 and CDR2: SGHAT, FQNNGV.

This clone was found a few times. CDR3 amino acids: CASSSRTGGNEQFF. CDR3 nucleotide sequence: TGCGCCAGCAGCTCGCGGACAGGGGGCAATGAGCAGTTCTTC. This chain joins TRBV5-1 and TRBJ2-1; 10 bases map to TRBD1. Trimming at V came to 3 bases and at J to 6 bases, leaving 3 bases not matched to a gene. The CDR3 has 14 amino acids. The germline CDR1 and CDR2 sequences are SGHRS and YFSETQ.

V gene TRBV5-6 combines with J gene TRBJ2-1; 8 bases are shared with TRBD2. The CDR3 contains 15 residues. V trimming: 5 bases; J trimming: 4 bases; junction bases outside the gene matches: 8. CDR1 and CDR2 from the germline V gene are SGHDT and YYEEEE. The CDR3 here is CASRRWTSRYNEQFF. The CDR3 DNA follows: TGTGCCAGCAGACGTTGGACTAGCCGATACAATGAGCAGTTCTTC. Variable domain in full (rest from reference TRBV5-6 and TRBJ2-1): DAGVTQSPTHLIKTRGQQVTLRCSPKSGHDTVSWYQQALGQGPQFIFQYYEEEERQRGNFPDRFSGHQFPNYSSELNVNALLLGDSALYLCASRRWTSRYNEQFFGPGTRLTVL.

The chain uses TRBV5-1 and TRBJ2-1; D is uncertain. CDR3 length equals 15 residues. Deletions cut 0 bases from V and 5 bases from J, with 12 bases between. Germline V gene data show CDR1 as SGHRS and CDR2 as YFSETQ. The DNA for the CDR3 is TGCGCCAGCAGCTTGGCATCCGGGTTCCACAATGAGCAGTTCTTC. It translates to CASSLASGFHNEQFF.

The V and J genes are TRBV5-6 and TRBJ2-1, with D tentatively TRBD2 (6 bases). Germline V gene lookup returns CDR1 SGHDT and CDR2 YYEEEE. CDR3 length equals 16 residues. The V gene lost 1 base and the J gene lost 1 base, with 12 bases spanning the gap. The CDR3: CASSLTGGGSYNEQFF. CDR3 DNA sequence: TGTGCCAGCAGCTTGACAGGTGGGGGGTCCTACAATGAGCAGTTCTTC.